This T cell receptor beta chain originates from a study of STAT5B mutations in CD4+ large granular lymphocyte leukemia. The repertoire was sequenced with immunoSEQ multiplex PCR; TCRdb's copy has only in-frame clones and lacks some. The sample consists of about 21,000 clones, about 75% of them appearing once. This clone was detected only once. Sequenced input: CD4+ T cells from blood buffy coats. The sequence was collected from a human donor in good health.

The CDR3 spells CASSPTSMHEQFF. The CDR3 DNA reads TGCGCCAGCAGCCCGACTAGCATGCATGAGCAGTTCTTC. V usage is TRBV5-1 and J usage is TRBJ2-1; 7 positions match TRBD2. There are 13 residues in the CDR3. The junction had 6 bases not matched to a gene; V was cut back by 4 bases and J by 8 bases. Germline V gene data show CDR1 as SGHRS and CDR2 as YFSETQ.